The 4 T cell receptor beta chains below come from one sample, sequenced in a study of blood T cell repertoires in COVID-19. Generated by immunoSEQ multiplex PCR, the TCRdb table keeps only in-frame clones and is missing some. Among 270,000 or so clones listed, approximately 83% were seen once. The sample consisted of PBMCs or T cells enriched from blood (not recorded which). These receptors came from a man aged 45-65 years who had recovered from COVID-19.

V is TRBV28 and J is TRBJ1-2, with a tentative D call TRBD1 (6 bases). The germline V gene encodes CDR1 MDHEN and CDR2 SYDVKM. V was cut by 5 bases and J by 3 bases, with 7 bases left in between. The CDR3 length is 12 residues. The CDR3 bases are TGTGCCAGCAGTGACAGGTACTATGGCTACACCTTC. Its translation: CASSDRYYGYTF.

The chain combines TRBV7-9 with TRBJ1-2; D remains ambiguous. Trimming pared 2 bases from V and 0 bases from J, leaving 16 bases between. Germline values: CDR1 SEHNR, CDR2 FQNEAQ (reference sequence). The CDR3 consists of 17 residues. The CDR3 nucleotides read TGTGCCAGCAGCTTACCCGAGGAGGAGGGAGCTAACTATGGCTACACCTTC. Residues: CASSLPEEEGANYGYTF.

V is TRBV10-3 and J is TRBJ1-5; maybe TRBD1 (5 bases). Per the germline V gene, CDR1 is ENHRY and CDR2 is SYGVKD. CDR3 size: 14 residues. V was trimmed by 6 bases and J by 1 base, leaving 10 bases between them. DNA for the CDR3: TGTGCCATCAGCGCCGACAGAAGCAATCAGCCCCAGCATTTT. Residues: CAISADRSNQPQHF.

This chain connects TRBV6-5 to TRBJ2-3, with a weak D call TRBD2 (6 bases). The germline CDR1 and CDR2 sequences are MNHEY and SVGAGI. Deletions cut 11 bases from V and 0 bases from J, with 15 bases between. The CDR3 extends over 14 amino acids. The CDR3: CAAGRRASTDTQYF. DNA for the CDR3: TGTGCCGCGGGGCGGCGAGCTAGCACAGATACGCAGTATTTT.